Below, 10 T cell receptor beta chains from the same sample are listed, as sequenced in a study of T cell responses to AZD1222 COVID-19 vaccine. The repertoire was sequenced with immunoSEQ multiplex PCR; TCRdb's copy has only in-frame clones and lacks some. The sample shows fewer than 150,000 clones, roughly 90% of them seen only once. Sequenced here: peripheral blood, sampled 28 days after the second AZD1222 dose. The receptors stem from an adult who received the AZD1222 COVID-19 vaccine.

The rearrangement uses TRBV29-1 and TRBJ2-1; D remains ambiguous. Germline V gene sequence: CDR1 SQVTM, CDR2 ANQGSEA. There are 13 residues in the CDR3. V lost 7 bases, J lost 4 bases, and 14 bases lay in between. The CDR3 bases are TGCAGCGCGGCGCCAGTACTTTACAATGAGCAGTTCTTC. Protein product: CSAAPVLYNEQFF.

The V and J genes are TRBV23-1 and TRBJ2-1; D may be TRBD2 (6 bases). TRBV23-1 is reported as an ORF; its role is uncertain. The CDR3 spans 21 residues. V was clipped by 0 bases and J by 6 bases, with 30 bases between them. CDR3 in DNA: TGCGCCAGCAGTCAATCCGTCCTTACAAAACCCGGAGGGGTTCTATGCAATGAGCAGTTCTTC. Translation gives CASSQSVLTKPGGVLCNEQFF.

This clone was seen a single time. V and J are TRBV7-9 and TRBJ1-3, with TRBD1 matching over 8 bases. This CDR3 has 14 amino acids. The germline CDR1 and CDR2 sequences are SEHNR and FQNEAQ (reference sequence). V lost 8 bases, J lost 1 base, and 4 bases stayed unmatched. The CDR3 is CASDRGYSGNTIYF. DNA of the CDR3: TGTGCCAGCGACAGGGGATATTCTGGAAACACCATATATTTT.

The chain couples TRBV6-5 to TRBJ1-2, with D tentatively TRBD1 (5 bases). The V gene lost 6 bases and the J gene lost 7 bases, with 15 bases spanning the gap. The CDR3 is 13 amino acids. Germline loops: CDR1 MNHEY, CDR2 SVGAGI. The CDR3 DNA reads TGTGCCAGCAGAGGGACGGGGGAAGGTGGCTACACCTTC. It is translated as CASRGTGEGGYTF.

This chain uses TRBV18 with TRBJ2-2; D is unresolved. Between the trimmed V and J ends, which lost 2 bases and 6 bases, there was a span of 10 bases. Germline-derived CDR1 and CDR2 are KGHSH and LQKENI. This CDR3 comprises 14 residues. CDR3 sequence (DNA): TGTGCCAGCTCACCAGGGGTGAGCTCCGGGGAGCTGTTTTTT. Residues: CASSPGVSSGELFF.

The genes are TRBV9 and TRBJ2-2, with TRBD2 matching 9 bases. CDR3 length: 18 residues. Germline V CDR1 and CDR2: SGDLS, YYNGEE. With 0 bases clipped from V and 5 bases from J, the junction kept 11 bases outside the gene matches. CDR3 sequence (DNA): TGTGCCAGCAGCGTAGGTCTGGGGCGGGAGGGCCGAACCGGGGAGCTGTTTTTT. As protein: CASSVGLGREGRTGELFF.

This sequence joins TRBV28 and TRBJ1-5, with D perhaps TRBD1 (5 bases). Germline CDR1 is MDHEN and CDR2 is SYDVKM. CDR3 size: 15 residues. Trimming shortened V by 7 bases and J by 7 bases, and 20 bases separated the two germline ends. The CDR3 here is CASTQASLGAQPQHF. In nucleotides, the CDR3 is TGTGCCAGCACCCAAGCCTCCTTAGGGGCCCAGCCCCAGCATTTT.

This clone showed up just a few times. The rearrangement uses TRBV3-1 (or the pseudogene TRBV3-2) and TRBJ1-1, with TRBD1 as a possible D gene (6 bases). The CDR3 spans 15 residues. Germline values: CDR1 LGHDT, CDR2 YNNKEL (reference sequence). Trimming shortened V by 0 bases and J by 2 bases, and 10 bases separated the two germline ends. The CDR3 DNA is TGTGCCAGCAGCCAAGACGAGGACAGAAACACTGAAGCTTTCTTT. This gives the protein CASSQDEDRNTEAFF.

V and J are TRBV5-1 and TRBJ2-7; the match to TRBD2 covers 9 bases. The V gene's germline CDR1 is SGHRS and CDR2 YFSETQ. This CDR3 region has 14 residues. J gave up 3 bases and V 4 bases, and 5 bases lay outside the gene matches. CDR3 loop: CASSRTSEIYEQYF. The CDR3 DNA reads TGCGCCAGCAGCCGGACTAGCGAAATCTACGAGCAGTACTTC.

This chain joins TRBV5-1 and TRBJ1-4; 9 bases are shared with TRBD1. Germline values: CDR1 SGHRS, CDR2 YFSETQ. With V trimmed by 4 bases and J by 5 bases, 3 bases remained unmatched. The CDR3 extends over 14 amino acids. DNA for the CDR3: TGCGCCAGCAGCCATGGGACAGGGAATGAAAAACTGTTTTTT. The encoded protein is CASSHGTGNEKLFF.